This TCR beta chain was identified during a study of cytomegalovirus exposure and HLA in healthy donors. PCR employed 60 Vbeta and 13 Jbeta primers. Profiling relied on immunoSEQ multiplex PCR, and the TCRdb table lists in-frame clones only, not all of them. Found here are 170,000 or so clones, about four fifths of them singletons; the top ten hold 1%. Study-wide results and caveats: Across donors, most TCRs were seen rarely, yet some public ones were widespread. In a later analysis, across HLA loci, associated TCR counts were highest for DRB1, lowest for HLA-C. Common viral pathogens (according to a later analysis) appeared linked to several of the most significant clusters. A later analysis linked a missense DCLRE1C variant to TCR beta V- and J-gene trimming.

To note about this clone: Antigen specificity is unknown. The junction differs from germline at one of its ends, possibly a read error.

The CDR3 has 11 residues. Germline CDR1 and CDR2: MNHEY and SMNVEV (reference sequence). Sequencing input: PBMCs. The TCR sequence derives from a woman aged 45-65 years in good health and CMV-seropositive. The V and J genes are TRBV27 and TRBJ2-1, with a tentative D call TRBD2 (5 bases). This CDR3 reads CASSISTKQFF. The CDR3 DNA reads TGTGCCAGCAGTATATCGACTAAACAGTTCTTC.